This T cell receptor (beta chain) emerged from a study of blood T cell repertoires in COVID-19. Study overall: The United States, Italy and Spain provided the acute and convalescent COVID-19 samples. T cells, B-cell-depleted T cells, or PBMCs provided the cDNA or gDNA that served as material.

Per the study methods: Amplifying reference gene primers gave estimates of nucleated cell counts. Generated by immunoSEQ multiplex PCR, the TCRdb table keeps only in-frame clones and is missing some. V, J and clone size were drawn from that table, and D and trimming were deduced from the DNA. The table shows under 500,000 clones, with 85% to 90% occurring only once. CDR1 is SNHLY, CDR2 FYNNEI, per germline. Trimming cost V 7 bases and J 8 bases; bases outside gene matches: 10. The CDR3 runs to 15 residues. The clonotype originates from a young woman with acute or convalescent COVID-19. The rearrangement joins TRBV2 to TRBJ1-5; 11 nucleotides align to TRBD1. The sample comprised peripheral blood. Here the CDR3 reads CASTADRGPREPQHF. The CDR3 DNA follows: TGTGCCAGCACAGCGGACAGGGGGCCCCGTGAGCCCCAGCATTTT.